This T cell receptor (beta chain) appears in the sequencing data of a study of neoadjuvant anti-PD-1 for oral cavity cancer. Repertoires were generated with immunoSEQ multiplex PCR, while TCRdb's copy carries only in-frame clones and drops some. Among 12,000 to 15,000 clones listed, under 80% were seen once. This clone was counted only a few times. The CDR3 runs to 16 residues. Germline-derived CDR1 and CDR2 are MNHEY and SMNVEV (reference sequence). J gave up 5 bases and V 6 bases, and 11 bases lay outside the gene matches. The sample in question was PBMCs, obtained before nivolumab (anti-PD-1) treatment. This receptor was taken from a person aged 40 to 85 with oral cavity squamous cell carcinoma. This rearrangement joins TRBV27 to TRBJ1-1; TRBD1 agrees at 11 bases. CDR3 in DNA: TGTGCCAGCAGCTCGTCTCGACGGGACAGGGGGACTGAAGCTTTCTTT. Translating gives CASSSSRRDRGTEAFF.